The TCR beta chain under discussion was sequenced for a study of T cell responses to AZD1222 COVID-19 vaccine. Notes on the study in general: Unmutated regions of variants are reportedly targeted by nearly half of spike-specific TCRs. Females made up more of the donors, who were largely white British, and clonal diversity may have come out too low.

This table comes from immunoSEQ multiplex PCR, and its TCRdb copy is limited to in-frame clones, with some not included. This table holds about 56,000 clones, 80% found once. The J segment lost 3 bases and the V segment lost 3 bases, leaving 6 bases of the junction unmatched. The CDR3 is 16 amino acids. CDR1 and CDR2 from the germline V gene are SGHVS and FQNEAQ. With respect to this clone: What it binds is unknown.

The chain couples TRBV7-8 to TRBJ1-3, with 9 bases aligning to TRBD1. The sequences come from peripheral blood, collected 28 days after the second AZD1222 dose. The TCR was taken from an adult who received the AZD1222 COVID-19 vaccine. The CDR3 sequence is CASSFSTGGGGNTIYF. As DNA, the CDR3 is TGTGCCAGCAGCTTCTCGACAGGGGGAGGTGGAAACACCATATATTTT.